These T cell receptor beta chains were read from a single sample in a study of T cell repertoires in cytomegalovirus infection. TCRdb reprocessed the reads with MiXCR, giving one entry per CDR3 protein. The sample holds approximately 250,000 distinct CDR3 sequences; roughly 10% are singletons and the top ten take about 16%. Material: PBMCs. The receptor set was obtained from a human donor in good health (CMV status not recorded). Some clones in this sample may be carry-over from other donors' samples. CDR3s include the opening cysteine and the closing phenylalanine or tryptophan. A D gene is named only where the DNA matches it firmly. Clone sizes are given selectively: once, few, many, or a class where the clone is expanded.

d_call j_call clone_size v_call cdr3_length cdr3_aa cdr3_nt
NA TRBJ2-1 many TRBV7-2 13 CASAGWSYNEQFF TGTGCCAGCGCGGGCTGGTCCTACAATGAGCAGTTCTTC
NA TRBJ2-5 many TRBV12-3/TRBV12-4 16 CASSPRTASRVETQYF TGTGCCAGCAGTCCCCGGACAGCTTCGCGTGTTGAGACCCAGTACTTC
TRBD1 TRBJ2-2 many TRBV7-2 16 CASSLGGQGITGELFF TGTGCCAGCAGCTTAGGTGGACAGGGGATCACCGGGGAGCTGTTTTTT
NA TRBJ2-1 NA TRBV7-3 15 CASSLGGGAVGEQFF TGTGCCAGCAGCTTAGGGGGGGGGGCGGTAGGAGAGCAGTTCTTC
TRBD1 TRBJ1-4 many TRBV7-2 17 CASSRDRTGGTNEKLFF TGTGCCAGCAGCCGGGACAGGACTGGGGGAACTAATGAAAAACTGTTTTTT
TRBD2 TRBJ2-2 NA TRBV7-9 15 CASSFSGRDPGELFF TGTGCCAGCAGCTTTAGCGGGAGAGACCCCGGGGAGCTGTTTTTT
NA TRBJ1-1 NA TRBV12-5 13 CASGSPYGQEAFF TGTGCTAGTGGTTCCCCTTATGGGCAGGAAGCTTTCTTT
TRBD2 TRBJ2-7 many TRBV20-1 13 CSALGGGPYEQYF TGCAGTGCACTCGGGGGGGGTCCCTACGAGCAGTACTTC
NA TRBJ1-2 many TRBV11-2 15 CASSLTVRGDYGYTF TGTGCCAGCAGCCTTACGGTCAGGGGCGACTATGGCTACACCTTC
TRBD1 TRBJ1-1 NA TRBV6-2/TRBV6-3 14 CASSGRDRSTEAFF TGTGCCAGCAGTGGCCGGGACAGGTCGACTGAAGCTTTCTTT
NA TRBJ2-2 few TRBV18 18 CASSPRTVRASNTGELFF TGTGCCAGCTCACCACGCACGGTCCGGGCAAGTAACACCGGGGAGCTGTTTTTT